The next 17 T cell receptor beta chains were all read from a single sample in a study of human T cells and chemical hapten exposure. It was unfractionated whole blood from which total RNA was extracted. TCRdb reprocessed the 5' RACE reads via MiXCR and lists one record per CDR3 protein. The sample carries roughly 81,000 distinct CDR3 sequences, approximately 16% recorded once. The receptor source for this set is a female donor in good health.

The CDR3 reads CASSGQTANTQYF. In DNA, the CDR3 is TGTGCCAGCAGTGGCCAGACTGCCAATACGCAGTATTTT. The chain uses TRBV6-2 or TRBV6-3 and TRBJ2-3, with D hard to call. The CDR3 consists of 13 residues. V lost 5 bases, J lost 7 bases, and 13 bases lay in between. Per the germline V gene, CDR1 is MNHEY and CDR2 is SVGEGT.

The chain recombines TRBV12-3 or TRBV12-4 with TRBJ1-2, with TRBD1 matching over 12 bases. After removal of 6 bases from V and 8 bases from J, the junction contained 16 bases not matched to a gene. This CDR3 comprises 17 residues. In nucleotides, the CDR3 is TGTGCCAGCAGAGAGACCGGGACAGGGGGCGAAGATGGAGGCTACACCTTC. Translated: CASRETGTGGEDGGYTF.

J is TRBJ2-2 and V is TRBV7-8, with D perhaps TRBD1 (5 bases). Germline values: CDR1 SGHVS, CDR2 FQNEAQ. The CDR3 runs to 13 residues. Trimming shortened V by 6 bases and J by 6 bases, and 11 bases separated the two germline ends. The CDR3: CASSLQAPGELFF. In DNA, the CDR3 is TGTGCCAGCAGTCTACAGGCCCCCGGGGAGCTGTTTTTT.

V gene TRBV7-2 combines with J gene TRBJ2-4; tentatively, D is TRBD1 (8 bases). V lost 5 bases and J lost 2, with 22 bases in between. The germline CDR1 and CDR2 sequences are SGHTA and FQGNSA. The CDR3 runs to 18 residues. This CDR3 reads CASSPKRQGRGTKNIQYF. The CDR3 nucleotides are TGTGCCAGCAGCCCAAAACGACAGGGGAGGGGAACCAAAAACATTCAGTACTTC.

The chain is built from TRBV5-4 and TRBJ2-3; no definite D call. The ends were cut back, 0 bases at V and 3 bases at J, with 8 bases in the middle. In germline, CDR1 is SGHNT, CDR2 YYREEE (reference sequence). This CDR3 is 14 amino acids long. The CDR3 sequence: CASSLGLTTDTQYF. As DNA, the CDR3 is TGTGCCAGCAGCTTGGGACTGACGACAGATACGCAGTATTTT.

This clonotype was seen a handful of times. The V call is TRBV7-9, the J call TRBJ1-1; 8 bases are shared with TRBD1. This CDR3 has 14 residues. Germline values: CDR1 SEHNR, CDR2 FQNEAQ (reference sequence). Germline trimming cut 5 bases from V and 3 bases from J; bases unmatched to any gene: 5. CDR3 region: CASSPTGGYTEAFF. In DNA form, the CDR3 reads TGTGCCAGCAGCCCCACAGGGGGGTACACTGAAGCTTTCTTT.

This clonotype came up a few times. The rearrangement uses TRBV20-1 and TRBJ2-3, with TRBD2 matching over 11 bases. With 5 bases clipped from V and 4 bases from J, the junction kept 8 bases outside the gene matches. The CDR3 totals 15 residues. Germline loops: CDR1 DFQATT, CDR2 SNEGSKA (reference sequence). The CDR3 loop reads CSAFDLAGGADTQYF. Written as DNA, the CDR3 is TGCAGTGCTTTCGATCTAGCGGGAGGTGCAGATACGCAGTATTTT.

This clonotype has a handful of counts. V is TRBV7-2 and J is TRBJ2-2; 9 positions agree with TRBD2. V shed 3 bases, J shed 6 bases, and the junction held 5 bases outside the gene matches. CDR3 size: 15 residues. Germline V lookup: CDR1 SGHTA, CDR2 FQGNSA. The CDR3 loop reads CASSLASGVPGELFF. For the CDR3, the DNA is TGTGCCAGCAGCTTGGCTAGCGGGGTTCCCGGGGAGCTGTTTTTT.

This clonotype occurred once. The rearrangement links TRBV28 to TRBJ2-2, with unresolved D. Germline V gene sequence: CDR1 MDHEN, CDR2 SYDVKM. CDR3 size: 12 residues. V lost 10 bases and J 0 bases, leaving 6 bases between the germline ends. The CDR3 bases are TGTGCCACTTTACCGAACACCGGGGAGCTGTTTTTT. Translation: CATLPNTGELFF.

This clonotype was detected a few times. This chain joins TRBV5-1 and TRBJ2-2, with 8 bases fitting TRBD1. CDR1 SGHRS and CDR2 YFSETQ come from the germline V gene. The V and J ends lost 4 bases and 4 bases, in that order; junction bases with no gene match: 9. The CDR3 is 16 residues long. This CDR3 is CASSARGTGLTGELFF. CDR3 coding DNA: TGCGCCAGCAGCGCCCGGGGGACAGGACTCACCGGGGAGCTGTTTTTT.

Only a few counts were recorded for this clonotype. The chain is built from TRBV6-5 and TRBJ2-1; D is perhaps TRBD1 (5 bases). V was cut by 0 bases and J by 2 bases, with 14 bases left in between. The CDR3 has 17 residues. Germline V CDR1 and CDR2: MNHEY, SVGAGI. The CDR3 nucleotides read TGTGCCAGCAGTTACTCGTTGGTTGACAGACCCTACAATGAGCAGTTCTTC. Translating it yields CASSYSLVDRPYNEQFF.

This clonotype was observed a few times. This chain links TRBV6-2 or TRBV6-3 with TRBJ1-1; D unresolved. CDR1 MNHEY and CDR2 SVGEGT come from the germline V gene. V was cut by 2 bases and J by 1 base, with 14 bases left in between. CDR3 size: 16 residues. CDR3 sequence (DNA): TGTGCCAGCAGTTACATATGGTCGTTGGGGAACACTGAAGCTTTCTTT. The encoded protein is CASSYIWSLGNTEAFF.

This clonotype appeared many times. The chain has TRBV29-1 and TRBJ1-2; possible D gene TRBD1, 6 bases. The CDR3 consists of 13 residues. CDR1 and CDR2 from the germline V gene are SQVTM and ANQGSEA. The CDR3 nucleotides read TGCGGGGGGGCGGGGTTCTCGTTCTATGGCTACACCTTC. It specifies CGGAGFSFYGYTF.

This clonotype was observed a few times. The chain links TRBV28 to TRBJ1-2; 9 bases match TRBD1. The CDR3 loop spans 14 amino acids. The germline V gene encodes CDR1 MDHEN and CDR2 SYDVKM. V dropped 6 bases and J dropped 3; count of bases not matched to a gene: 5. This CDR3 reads CASRTTGGHYGYTF. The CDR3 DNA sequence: TGTGCCAGCAGAACCACAGGGGGCCACTATGGCTACACCTTC.

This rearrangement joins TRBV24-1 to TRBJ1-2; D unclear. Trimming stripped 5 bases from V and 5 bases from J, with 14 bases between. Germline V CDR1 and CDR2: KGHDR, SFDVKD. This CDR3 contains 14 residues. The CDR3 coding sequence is TGTGCCACCAGTGCTCCCTCAGCGGAGTATGGCTACACCTTC. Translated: CATSAPSAEYGYTF.

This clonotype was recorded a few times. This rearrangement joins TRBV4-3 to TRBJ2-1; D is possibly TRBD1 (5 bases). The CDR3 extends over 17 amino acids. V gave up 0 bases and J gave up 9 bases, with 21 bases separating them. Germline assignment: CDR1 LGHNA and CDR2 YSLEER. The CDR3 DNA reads TGCGCCAGCAGCCAAGATCTAGGGGTAGACCACGTCGGTGAGCAGTTCTTC. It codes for CASSQDLGVDHVGEQFF.

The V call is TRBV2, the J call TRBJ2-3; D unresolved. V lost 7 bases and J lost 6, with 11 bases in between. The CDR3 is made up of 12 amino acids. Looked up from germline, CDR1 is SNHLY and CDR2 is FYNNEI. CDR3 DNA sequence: TGTGCCAGCACCCTCACTTGGGATACGCAGTATTTT. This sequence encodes CASTLTWDTQYF. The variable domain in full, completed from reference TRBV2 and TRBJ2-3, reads EPEVTQTPSHQVTQMGQEVILRCVPISNHLYFYWYRQILGQKVEFLVSFYNNEISEKSEIFDDQFSVERPDGSNFTLKIRSTKLEDSAMYFCASTLTWDTQYFGPGTRLTVL.